This entry features one T cell receptor (beta chain) sequence. This sample was included in a study of OX40 agonist ivuxolimab in advanced cancers. Some clones are missing from TCRdb's copy, which holds only in-frame ones; the method was immunoSEQ multiplex PCR. The table records about 33,000 clones, about 80% of them present only once. The CDR3 has 14 amino acids. Looked up from germline, CDR1 is KGHSH and CDR2 is LQKENI. Trimming cost V 3 bases and J 1 base, with 6 bases left between them. Anyone with autoimmune disease history or systemic immunosuppression was excluded. This chain connects TRBV18 to TRBJ2-2; no clear D. This sequence was found in an adult with an advanced solid tumor such as melanoma, head and neck, liver or kidney cancer. The specimen was CD4+ or CD8+ T cells sorted from blood, collected in a trial of the OX40 agonist ivuxolimab. The CDR3 spells CASSPRENTGELFF. The CDR3 nucleotides are TGTGCCAGCTCACCTAGAGAGAACACCGGGGAGCTGTTTTTT.